This TCR beta chain originates from a study of T-cell reconstitution after alpha-beta-depleted transplantation in children. Many counts were recorded for this clonotype. Looked up from germline, CDR1 is MNHEY and CDR2 is SVGEGT. This CDR3 comprises 18 residues. The V and J ends lost 8 bases and 0 bases respectively, with 20 bases between them. Preparation of the TCRbeta library involved a method that used unique molecular identifiers. TCRdb re-derived calls from the PCR reads in MiXCR, one entry per CDR3 protein. The data contain 200,000 to 250,000 distinct CDR3 sequences, around 12% of them singletons.

Material: PBMCs from the stem cell graft donor, obtained from the stem cell graft. The TCR was taken from a human donor who donated a stem cell graft to a child with acute lymphoblastic leukemia. V gene TRBV6-2 or TRBV6-3 combines with J gene TRBJ1-6; D gene ambiguous. CDR3 in DNA: TGTGCCAGCTCCCGGACGGGAAGGCTAAGCTCCTATAATTCACCCCTCCACTTT. Translating it yields CASSRTGRLSSYNSPLHF.